This TCR beta chain was captured by sequencing in a study of blood T cell repertoires in COVID-19. Across the whole study: Both acute and convalescent COVID-19 samples were obtained from the United States, Italy and Spain. The analysed material was cDNA or gDNA that came from T cells, B-cell-depleted T cells, or PBMCs.

Participant-reported clinical history was the basis for cohort assignment. Trimming cost V 8 bases and J 7 bases; bases outside gene matches: 12. The CDR3 length is 14 residues. Germline V lookup: CDR1 ENHRY, CDR2 SYGVKD. As handled by the study authors: Amplified reference gene primers provided the basis for estimating nucleated cell counts. Sequencing used immunoSEQ multiplex PCR; TCRdb keeps in-frame clones, though not all of them. V and J calls and clone size are given by that table; D and trimming were obtained from the DNA. The table includes around 380,000 clones, more than 70% detected once. The sequence came from a man aged 30 to 39 who had recovered from COVID-19. Sequenced material: PBMCs or T cells enriched from blood (not recorded which). The J gene is TRBJ1-2, the V gene TRBV10-3; 8 nucleotides align to TRBD1. CDR3 DNA: TGTGCCATCTGGGAGGGACAGGTTTTAAGTGGCTACACCTTC. This gives the protein CAIWEGQVLSGYTF.